Listed below are T cell receptor beta chains from one sample, sequenced in a study of vaccination and CD4 T cells after COVID-19. Antigen specificity for these receptors is unknown. In TCRdb, the PCR reads were re-called with MiXCR into one record per CDR3 protein. The repertoire holds about 9,100 distinct CDR3 sequences, with 31% as singletons. Sequencing was performed on CD4+ T cells from blood, cultured in vitro. All receptors come from a human donor in good health. Both conserved end residues are part of each CDR3. D genes are given only for firm matches. Not every row has a clone size; where given, it reads once, few, many or a size class.

TRBD2 . TRBJ2-1 TRBV7-3 TGTGCCAGCAGCTCGACTAGCGGGATGTACAATGAGCAGTTCTTC CASSSTSGMYNEQFF
. few TRBJ1-2 TRBV2 TGTGCCAGCACCGGACAGTCGATAGACTATGGCTACACCTTC CASTGQSIDYGYTF
. few TRBJ1-1 TRBV3-1 TGTGCCAGCAGCCAAAGGGAGGACACTGAAGCTTTCTTT CASSQREDTEAFF
TRBD1 . TRBJ2-3 TRBV19 TGTGCCAGTTGGGGACAGACTCCCACAGATACGCAGTATTTT CASWGQTPTDTQYF
TRBD1 few TRBJ2-7 TRBV11-2 TGTGCCAGCAGCCCGGACAGGGGTTTTTACGAGCAGTACTTC CASSPDRGFYEQYF
. . TRBJ1-5 TRBV12-3/TRBV12-4 TGTGCCAGCAGGCAGGGGAGCAATCAGCCCCAGCATTTT CASRQGSNQPQHF
. . TRBJ2-7 TRBV10-3 TGTGCCATCAGTGAGTCCGGCAGGGGCCCCGAGCAGTACTTC CAISESGRGPEQYF
. few TRBJ1-3 TRBV6-1 TGTGCCAGCAGTCGTAACAGAATAAACACCATATATTTT CASSRNRINTIYF
TRBD1 . TRBJ1-2 TRBV12-3/TRBV12-4 TGTGCCAGCAGTTTAGGCTTGGACAGGGACGGATATGGCTACACCTTC CASSLGLDRDGYGYTF
. few TRBJ2-7 TRBV6-5 TGTGCCAGCAGTTACTCTGGGGGCTCCTACGAGCAGTACTTC CASSYSGGSYEQYF
. medium-sized TRBJ1-3 TRBV20-1 TGCAGTGCAAGGGACATTATGGGAAACACCATATATTTT CSARDIMGNTIYF
. . TRBJ2-2 TRBV6-1 TGTGCCAGCAGAATCGTGGGGACCACCGGGGAGCTGTTTTTT CASRIVGTTGELFF
. . TRBJ1-1 TRBV6-5 TGTGCCAGCAGTTACCAAGGGAACACTGAAGCTTTCTTT CASSYQGNTEAFF
. . TRBJ1-3 TRBV20-1 TGCAGTGCCCGATTCGCGACGGGGTCTGGAAACACCATATATTTT CSARFATGSGNTIYF
TRBD1 . TRBJ1-1 TRBV20-1 TGCAGTGCTAGAGCCCTCGGGACAGGGATGAACACTGAAGCTTTCTTT CSARALGTGMNTEAFF
. . TRBJ1-6 TRBV10-3 TGTGCCATCAGGGACCTCACGGATAATTCACCCCTCCACTTT CAIRDLTDNSPLHF
TRBD1 few TRBJ2-3 TRBV7-2 TGTGCCAGCAGCCCCAAACGGACAGGGTCCCAAACAGATACGCAGTATTTT CASSPKRTGSQTDTQYF
. . TRBJ1-6 TRBV7-6 TGTGCCAGCAGCTTAGGGGAATCACGTTCACCCCTCCACTTT CASSLGESRSPLHF
. . TRBJ2-1 TRBV6-1 TGTGCCAGCAGTAACCAAAAGAACCGGGACAACAATGAGCAGTTCTTC CASSNQKNRDNNEQFF
TRBD1 . TRBJ1-2 TRBV9 TGTGCCAGCAGCGGGAGGACAGGTCCAACGGGAGGCTACACCTTC CASSGRTGPTGGYTF
. . TRBJ1-1 TRBV30 TGTGCCTGGAAGGGGATGCTATGGGAGACTGAAGCTTTCTTT CAWKGMLWETEAFF
TRBD1 few TRBJ1-5 TRBV6-5 TGTGCCAGCAGCTACGGACGACAGGGGGCGCAGCCCCAGCATTTT CASSYGRQGAQPQHF
TRBD1 . TRBJ1-1 TRBV10-3 TGTGCCATCAAGGGGACAGGGACGACTGAAGCTTTCTTT CAIKGTGTTEAFF
. . TRBJ1-2 TRBV20-1 TGCAGTGCTAGAGATTCCGGGGGTAGTGGCTACACCTTC CSARDSGGSGYTF
. once TRBJ1-2 TRBV3-1 TGTGCCAGCAGCCCCCACAGGGCCAGCTATGGCTACACCTTC CASSPHRASYGYTF
. . TRBJ1-1 TRBV9 TGTGCCAGCAGCGTATTGAAGCAGGGTACGGCCACTGAAGCTTTCTTT CASSVLKQGTATEAFF
. . TRBJ2-7 TRBV20-1 TGCAGTGCTGGAAGGGGACAAGACGAGCAGTACTTC CSAGRGQDEQYF
TRBD2 . TRBJ2-3 TRBV6-1 TGTGCCAGCAGTGTCCTAGCGGGCACAGATACGCAGTATTTT CASSVLAGTDTQYF
. . TRBJ1-5 TRBV30 TGTGCCTGGAGTGTCAACAATCAGCCCCAGCATTTT CAWSVNNQPQHF
. few TRBJ2-7 TRBV20-1 TGCAGTGCTATAGAAGCGGGACATGGATTCTCCTACGAGCAGTACTTC CSAIEAGHGFSYEQYF
TRBD1 few TRBJ1-2 TRBV6-1 TGTGCCAGCAGTGAAGAGGGGACAGTCGGATATGGCTACACCTTC CASSEEGTVGYGYTF
TRBD2 few TRBJ2-7 TRBV6-1 TGTGCCACTAGCGGGGGGTTAAACTACGAGCAGTACTTC CATSGGLNYEQYF
. medium-sized TRBJ1-2 TRBV27 TGTGCCAGCAGTTTATTAGGCATCAATGGCTACACCTTC CASSLLGINGYTF
. . TRBJ1-3 TRBV6-1 TGTGCCAGCAGTGAAATCCCCGGAAACACCATATATTTT CASSEIPGNTIYF
TRBD2 . TRBJ2-7 TRBV6-2/TRBV6-3 TGTGCCAGCAGCAAACTAGCGGGGGGATACGAGCAGTACTTC CASSKLAGGYEQYF
TRBD1 few TRBJ1-1 TRBV6-1 TGTGCCAGCAGTCAGGGACAGAAAGCTTTCTTT CASSQGQKAFF
. . TRBJ2-5 TRBV20-1 TGCAGTGCTAGAAGGGGACACTCACAAGAGACCCAGTACTTC CSARRGHSQETQYF
TRBD2 . TRBJ2-3 TRBV20-1 TGCAGTGCTAGAGGGACTAGCGGGGGGATCGATACGCAGTATTTT CSARGTSGGIDTQYF
. . TRBJ1-1 TRBV20-1 TGCAGTGCTAGACCGGGACACCAGAACACTGAAGCTTTCTTT CSARPGHQNTEAFF
. . TRBJ1-5 TRBV2 TGTGCCAGCAGTCGGGATATGAGTCAGCCCCAGCATTTT CASSRDMSQPQHF
. . TRBJ2-5 TRBV21-1 TGTGCCAGCAGCACAGCGGGGGGGCCAGGGGAGACCCAGTACTTC CASSTAGGPGETQYF
. few TRBJ1-2 TRBV6-1 TGTGCCAGCAGCTGGACAAGATCTACTAACTATGGCTACACCTTC CASSWTRSTNYGYTF
. few TRBJ1-2 TRBV20-1 TGCAGTGCTAGGAAGGAGGGGGGAAGCTATGGCTACACCTTC CSARKEGGSYGYTF
. few TRBJ2-5 TRBV6-1 TGTGCCAGCAGTCCCACTGCCTCGGGGCAAGAGACCCAGTACTTC CASSPTASGQETQYF
. . TRBJ1-6 TRBV6-1 TGTGCCAGCCTTCACGGAAGAGGAGGGGTCCTCCACTTT CASLHGRGGVLHF
. few TRBJ1-1 TRBV20-1 TGCAGTGCTAGGGGAGGGAGGACTGAAGCTTTCTTT CSARGGRTEAFF
. . TRBJ1-1 TRBV7-9 TGTGCCAGCAGCTTAATATTCTCGGGCAGACCGAACACTGAAGCTTTCTTT CASSLIFSGRPNTEAFF
. . TRBJ1-1 TRBV20-1 TGCAGTGCTAAAAAAAGCGGGACCGTCGGGCTGGGGGCTTTCTTT CSAKKSGTVGLGAFF
. . TRBJ1-5 TRBV30 TGTGCCTGGAGACGGAAGGCTGGAAATCAGCCCCAGCATTTT CAWRRKAGNQPQHF
TRBD1 . TRBJ1-1 TRBV28 TGTGCCAGCAGGTTAGGACAGGGGCTGGGGGCTTTCTTT CASRLGQGLGAFF
. . TRBJ1-1 TRBV27 TGTGCCAGCAGTTTAAGGTGGGGGGACACTGAAGCTTTCTTT CASSLRWGDTEAFF
TRBD1 . TRBJ1-1 TRBV19 TGTGCCAGTAGTATAGATCCTGAGCGACAGGGTGACACTGAAGCTTTCTTT CASSIDPERQGDTEAFF
. . TRBJ2-3 TRBV6-1 TGTGCCAGCAGTACAGGCATGGGACTTACTAGCACAGATACGCAGTATTTT CASSTGMGLTSTDTQYF
TRBD1 . TRBJ1-6 TRBV7-3 TGTGCCAGCAGCTTACAAGGACAGGGGGTTTCACCCCTCCACTTT CASSLQGQGVSPLHF